Listed below are T cell receptor beta chains from one sample, sequenced in a study of blood T cell repertoires in COVID-19. The data were produced by immunoSEQ multiplex PCR, yet TCRdb's version contains in-frame clones alone and is incomplete. The repertoire has around 42,000 clones, around 83% of them found once; the top ten carry around 45%. Material for sequencing was peripheral blood. Source of these receptors: a woman aged 80 or older with acute or convalescent COVID-19. Each CDR3 is given with its conserved first and last residue. Fields, in order: V gene, CDR3 protein.

>TRBV4-2
CASSQGQGANYGYTF
>TRBV18
CASRSGTNQEKLFF
>TRBV4-3
CASSRTGLGNSPLHF
>TRBV3-1/TRBV3-2
CASSQDTRNTEAFF
>TRBV7-8
CASSSRGQGARAFF
>TRBV15
CATSRGGEAYEQYF
>TRBV23-1
CASSQVRDCGENTEAFF
>TRBV5-1
CASARGTNTEAFF
>TRBV24-1
CATSDPGSGNQPQHF
>TRBV27
CASSPLGQGSRGYGYTF
>TRBV10-1
CASSPGDFNEKLFF
>TRBV7-2
CASSLGPAGGYNYEQYF
>TRBV25-1
CASSEAAATDTQYF
>TRBV27
CASSFLGRNQPQHF
>TRBV5-1
CASSYPRGGSGYTF
>TRBV3-1/TRBV3-2
CASSPDLSGEGYTF
>TRBV5-8
CASSWGGYIEASYNSPLHF
>TRBV30
CAWSGRGSDSPLHF
>TRBV9
CASSVGRHEAGNTIYF
>TRBV3-1/TRBV3-2
CASSQDKGTSFAGELFF
>TRBV7-2
CASSWLGGEQYF
>TRBV10-3
CATGGANSNQPQHF
>TRBV3-1/TRBV3-2
CASSQNRESYGYTF
>TRBV2
CASSERGVGTEAFF
>TRBV3-1/TRBV3-2
CASSQDGGLGYTF
>TRBV19
CASSSTGPTGSNEKLFF
>TRBV9
CASSLSPDSKGGYTF
>TRBV4-3
CASSPFWASGGPYEQYF
>TRBV5-6
CASSYTGWDEKLFF
>TRBV18
CASSPNQQVPYGYTF
>TRBV4-1
CASSQDEEGVTEAFF
>TRBV2
CASSGDHSPLHF
>TRBV5-1
CASSLRTGHSGNTIYF
>TRBV2
CASSADPGRNTIYF
>TRBV5-1
CASSLDAGVNYGYTF
>TRBV9
CASSPGQADSPLHF
>TRBV18
CASSRTSGDRWEQYF
>TRBV5-1
CASSLAGQGGCFF
>TRBV9
CASSPRGAGLNTGELFF
>TRBV3-1/TRBV3-2
CASSQRGRRDTQYF
>TRBV15
CATSSPGTIKGVETQYF
>TRBV7-9
CASSSGVEGYTF
>TRBV7-2
CASSLVSGGWETQYF